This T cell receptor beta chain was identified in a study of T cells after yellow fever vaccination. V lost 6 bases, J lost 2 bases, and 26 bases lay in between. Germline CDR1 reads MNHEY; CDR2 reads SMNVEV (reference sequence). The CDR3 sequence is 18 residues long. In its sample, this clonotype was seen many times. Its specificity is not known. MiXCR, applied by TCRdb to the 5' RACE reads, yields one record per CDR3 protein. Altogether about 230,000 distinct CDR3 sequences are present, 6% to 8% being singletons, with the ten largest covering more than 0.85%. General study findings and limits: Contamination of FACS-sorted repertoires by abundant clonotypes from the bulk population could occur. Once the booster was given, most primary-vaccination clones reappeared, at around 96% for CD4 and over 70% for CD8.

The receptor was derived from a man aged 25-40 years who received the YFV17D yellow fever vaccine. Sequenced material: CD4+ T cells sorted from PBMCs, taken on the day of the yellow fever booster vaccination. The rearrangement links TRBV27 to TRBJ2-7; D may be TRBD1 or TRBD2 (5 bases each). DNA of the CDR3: TGTGCCAGCAGCACGAGGGGCCTCTGGACTGGGTCGACCTACGAGCAGTACTTC. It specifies CASSTRGLWTGSTYEQYF.